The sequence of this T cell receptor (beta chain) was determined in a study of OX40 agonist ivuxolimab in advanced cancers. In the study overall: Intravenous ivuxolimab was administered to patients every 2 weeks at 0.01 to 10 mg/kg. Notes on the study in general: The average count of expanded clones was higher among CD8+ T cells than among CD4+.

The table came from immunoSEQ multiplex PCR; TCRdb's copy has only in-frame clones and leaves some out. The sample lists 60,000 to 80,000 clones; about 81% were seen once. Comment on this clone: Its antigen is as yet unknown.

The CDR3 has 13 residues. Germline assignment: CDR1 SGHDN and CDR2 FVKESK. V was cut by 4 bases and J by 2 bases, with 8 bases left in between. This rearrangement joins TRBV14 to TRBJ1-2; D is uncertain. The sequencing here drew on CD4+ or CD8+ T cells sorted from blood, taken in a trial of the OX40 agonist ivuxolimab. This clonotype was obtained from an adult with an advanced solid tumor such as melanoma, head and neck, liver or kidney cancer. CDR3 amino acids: CASSPDENYGYTF. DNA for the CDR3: TGTGCCAGCAGCCCCGACGAAAACTATGGCTACACCTTC.